Below are 20 T cell receptor beta chains sequenced from a single sample in a study of tumor-infiltrating lymphocytes in primary liver carcinoma. Total RNA (roughly 0.45 ug) served as template for TCR beta cDNA synthesis primed by a constant-region primer. Sequencing libraries for TCR beta derived from three nested multiplex PCR rounds that used slightly modified ARM-PCR. Running 9 to 10 cycles apiece, the first two PCR rounds relied on TRBV1-TRBV30 forward primers together with a C-beta reverse primer. TCRdb re-called the multiplex PCR reads through MiXCR, storing one row per CDR3 protein. The sample yields 330,000 or so distinct CDR3 sequences, around 60% seen once. The authors took blood RNA from unsorted whole blood and also extracted germline DNA. The sequencing sample was made of peripheral blood. The receptors originated from a man aged 35 to 55 with primary liver carcinoma and hepatitis B virus infection.

There are many counts of this clonotype. This chain connects TRBV4-3 to TRBJ1-2; D is unclear. The V and J ends lost 0 bases and 0 bases respectively, with 8 bases between them. In germline, CDR1 is LGHNA, CDR2 YSLEER. This CDR3 region has 15 residues. CDR3 nucleotide sequence: TGCGCCAGCAGCCAAGATATGTCAACTAACTATGGCTACACCTTC. Protein sequence: CASSQDMSTNYGYTF.

The V call is TRBV29-1, the J call TRBJ2-5; 7 positions match TRBD2. Germline CDR1 and CDR2: SQVTM and ANQGSEA. V lost 3 bases to trimming and J lost 9 bases; unmatched junction nucleotides: 4. The CDR3 has 11 amino acids. The CDR3 DNA is TGCAGCGTTGAGGATCGGGAGGCCCAGTACTTC. Translating gives CSVEDREAQYF.

Worth noting for this clonotype: One junction end disagrees with the germline gene, perhaps due to a read error. V usage is TRBV11-3 and J usage is TRBJ2-7; D is perhaps TRBD2 (7 bases). Germline V gene sequence: CDR1 SGHNT, CDR2 YENEEA. The CDR3 is 15 amino acids. This CDR3 is CARSFGGDISYEQYF. In DNA form, the CDR3 reads TGTGCCAGAAGCTTTGGGGGGGACATCTCATACGAGCAGTACTTC.

The gene calls are TRBV28 and TRBJ2-2; tentative D call: TRBD1 (6 bases). This CDR3 is built from 17 residues. The V gene's germline CDR1 is MDHEN and CDR2 SYDVKM. Trimming pared 3 bases from V and 0 bases from J, leaving 14 bases between. CDR3 coding DNA: TGTGCCAGCAGTTTCGGTTTCGGACAGACGAACACCGGGGAGCTGTTTTTT. Protein sequence: CASSFGFGQTNTGELFF.

As concerns this clonotype: This may come from a read error, since a much larger clone is one base off. The chain uses TRBV12-3 or TRBV12-4 and TRBJ2-3; a weak D match, TRBD2 (5 bases). The CDR3 has 14 amino acids. In DNA form, the CDR3 reads TGTGTCAGCAGTTTAATATGGACTCCAGATACGCAGTATTTT. It codes for CVSSLIWTPDTQYF.

This clonotype was seen ten or more times. CDR3 sequence: CSVRALQETQYF. The CDR3 region has the DNA TGCAGCGTTCGGGCCTTACAAGAGACCCAGTACTTC. This chain joins TRBV29-1 and TRBJ2-5; D gene ambiguous. CDR3 length: 12 residues. The germline CDR1 and CDR2 sequences are SQVTM and ANQGSEA. The V and J ends lost 5 bases and 2 bases respectively, with 9 bases between them. Full variable domain (outside the CDR3, taken from reference TRBV29-1 and TRBJ2-5): SAVISQKPSRDICQRGTSLTIQCQVDSQVTMMFWYRQQPGQSLTLIATANQGSEATYESGFVIDKFPISRPNLTFSTLTVSNMSPEDSSIYLCSVRALQETQYFGPGTRLLVL.

This clonotype was seen ten or more times. V is TRBV11-2 and J is TRBJ1-1; TRBD1 aligns across 10 bases. Germline V gene lookup returns CDR1 SGHAT and CDR2 FQNNGV. V gave up 5 bases and J gave up 1 base; unmatched junction bases: 4. This CDR3 contains 15 residues. The CDR3 nucleotides read TGTGCCAGCAGCAGGGACAGGGGCAAGAACACTGAAGCTTTCTTT. Protein product: CASSRDRGKNTEAFF.

A word on this clonotype: Because the CDR3 is missing its conserved closing phenylalanine or tryptophan, this is likely a read error. This chain joins TRBV11-2 and TRBJ2-1, with a tentative D call TRBD2 (6 bases). Germline assignment: CDR1 SGHAT and CDR2 FQNNGV. This CDR3 region has 15 residues. The ends were cut back, 7 bases at V and 7 bases at J, with 20 bases in the middle. The CDR3 spells CASIVLAGVGNEQFS. In nucleotides, the CDR3 is TGTGCCAGCATCGTACTAGCAGGAGTTGGTAATGAGCAGTTCTCC.

Points on this clonotype: A much larger clone differs by one base, so this may be a read error. The V call is TRBV4-1, the J call TRBJ1-1; 12 bases align to TRBD1. There are 16 residues in the CDR3. Germline V gene sequence: CDR1 MGHRA, CDR2 YSYEKL. Here the CDR3 DNA reads TGCGCCAGCAGCCAAGATTTGGGGACAGGGGGCACTGATGCTTTCTTT. It encodes CASSQDLGTGGTDAFF.

Details on this clonotype: This may come from a read error, since a much larger clone is one base off. The rearrangement uses TRBV29-1 and TRBJ1-2, with 7 bases fitting TRBD1. Trimming cost V 8 bases and J 5 bases; bases outside gene matches: 8. This CDR3 comprises 12 residues. In germline, CDR1 is SQVTM, CDR2 ANQGSEA. This CDR3 reads CSIAQQGYGYTF. The CDR3 nucleotides read TGCAGCATTGCCCAACAGGGGTATGGCTACACCTTC.

A remark on this clonotype: A clone one base away is much larger, so this may be a read error. The chain carries TRBV5-5 and TRBJ2-5; tentatively, D is TRBD1 or TRBD2 (5 bases each). The CDR3 runs to 14 residues. The V gene's germline CDR1 is SGHKS and CDR2 YYEKEE (reference sequence). In nucleotides, the CDR3 is TGTGCCAGCAGCTTGGGAGGGGTAGGAGAGACCCAGTGCTTC. This gives the protein CASSLGGVGETQCF.

This clonotype was found many times. As DNA, the CDR3 is TGCGCCAGCAGCCAATATAACGGGGGAGAGGAGACCCAGTACTTC. It encodes CASSQYNGGEETQYF. The chain links TRBV4-1 to TRBJ2-5; D might be TRBD2 (6 bases). This CDR3 has 15 amino acids. The V gene lost 2 bases and the J gene lost 5 bases, with 15 bases spanning the gap. Per germline, CDR1 MGHRA and CDR2 YSYEKL.

This clonotype was seen only a few times. The chain combines TRBV28 with TRBJ2-3; D ambiguous. V shed 7 bases and J shed 11 bases, with 13 bases lying between them. This CDR3 region has 11 residues. Germline V gives CDR1 MDHEN, CDR2 SYDVKM. The CDR3 DNA reads TGTGCCAGCACGGACCAGTTGGGGCAGTATTTT. It codes for CASTDQLGQYF. Full variable domain (rest looked up from reference TRBV28 and TRBJ2-3): DVKVTQSSRYLVKRTGEKVFLECVQDMDHENMFWYRQDPGLGLRLIYFSYDVKMKEKGDIPEGYSVSREKKERFSLILESASTNQTSMYLCASTDQLGQYFGPGTRLTVL.

Of note for this clonotype: A single base separates this from a much larger clone, so it may be a read error. This rearrangement joins TRBV5-5 to TRBJ2-6, with D unresolved. CDR1 and CDR2 from the germline V gene are SGHKS and YYEKEE (reference sequence). V was shortened by 0 bases and J by 0 bases, with 4 bases between the two germline ends. The CDR3 runs 15 residues. Here the CDR3 reads CASSLELSGANVLTF. The CDR3 coding sequence is TGTGCCAGCAGCTTGGAGCTCTCTGGGGCCAACGTCCTGACTTTC.

The J gene is TRBJ2-2, the V gene TRBV28; TRBD2 aligns across 7 bases. Germline values: CDR1 MDHEN, CDR2 SYDVKM. J gave up 7 bases and V 5 bases, and 13 bases lay outside the gene matches. This CDR3 has 16 amino acids. The CDR3: CASSPVREGGNGELFF. The CDR3 bases are TGTGCCAGCAGTCCTGTCAGGGAGGGAGGTAACGGGGAGCTGTTTTTT.

A word on this clonotype: One junction end does not reproduce the germline sequence, and a read error may be involved. The CDR3 sequence is CASNLGGTVYEQYF. CDR3 DNA sequence: TGTGCCAGCAACTTAGGGGGGACAGTATACGAGCAGTACTTC. The chain has TRBV11-2 and TRBJ2-7; perhaps TRBD1 as D (7 bases). This CDR3 region has 14 residues. CDR1 and CDR2 from the germline V gene are SGHAT and FQNNGV.

This chain connects TRBV7-9 to TRBJ2-7; 11 bases are shared with TRBD2. The V and J ends lost 5 bases and 5 bases, in that order; junction bases with no gene match: 11. The V gene's germline CDR1 is SEHNR and CDR2 FQNEAQ (reference sequence). The CDR3 is 16 amino acids. CDR3 in DNA: TGTGCCAGCAGCCCATCTAGCGGGGGGCCCTCTGACGAGCAGTACTTC. Protein sequence: CASSPSSGGPSDEQYF.

This clonotype was counted only a few times. V is TRBV29-1 and J is TRBJ1-1, with TRBD1 identical over 10 bases. The CDR3 is 14 amino acids. V gave up 6 bases and J gave up 4 bases; unmatched junction bases: 8. CDR1 and CDR2 (germline): SQVTM, ANQGSEA. The CDR3 DNA is TGCAGCGTAGCGAGACAGGGGGCTGGCACTGAAGCTTTCTTT. Translating gives CSVARQGAGTEAFF.

About this clonotype: Since no conserved phenylalanine or tryptophan closes the CDR3, a read error is the likely cause. The rearrangement uses TRBV6-5 and TRBJ1-1; D is unclear. The germline CDR1 and CDR2 sequences are MNHEY and SVGAGI. The CDR3 sequence is 14 residues long. CDR3 nucleotides: TGTGCCAACAGTGTCTCCCGGACGGGGTCTGAAGCTTTCCTT. As protein: CANSVSRTGSEAFL.

This clonotype was detected many times. V usage is TRBV6-5 and J usage is TRBJ2-3, with D unclear. V was trimmed by 5 bases and J by 6 bases, leaving 15 bases between them. CDR1 is MNHEY and CDR2 is SVGAGI in the germline V gene. The length of the CDR3 is 14 residues. CDR3 region: CASSIALSDDTQYF. Here the CDR3 DNA reads TGTGCCAGCAGTATAGCCTTATCCGATGATACGCAGTATTTT.